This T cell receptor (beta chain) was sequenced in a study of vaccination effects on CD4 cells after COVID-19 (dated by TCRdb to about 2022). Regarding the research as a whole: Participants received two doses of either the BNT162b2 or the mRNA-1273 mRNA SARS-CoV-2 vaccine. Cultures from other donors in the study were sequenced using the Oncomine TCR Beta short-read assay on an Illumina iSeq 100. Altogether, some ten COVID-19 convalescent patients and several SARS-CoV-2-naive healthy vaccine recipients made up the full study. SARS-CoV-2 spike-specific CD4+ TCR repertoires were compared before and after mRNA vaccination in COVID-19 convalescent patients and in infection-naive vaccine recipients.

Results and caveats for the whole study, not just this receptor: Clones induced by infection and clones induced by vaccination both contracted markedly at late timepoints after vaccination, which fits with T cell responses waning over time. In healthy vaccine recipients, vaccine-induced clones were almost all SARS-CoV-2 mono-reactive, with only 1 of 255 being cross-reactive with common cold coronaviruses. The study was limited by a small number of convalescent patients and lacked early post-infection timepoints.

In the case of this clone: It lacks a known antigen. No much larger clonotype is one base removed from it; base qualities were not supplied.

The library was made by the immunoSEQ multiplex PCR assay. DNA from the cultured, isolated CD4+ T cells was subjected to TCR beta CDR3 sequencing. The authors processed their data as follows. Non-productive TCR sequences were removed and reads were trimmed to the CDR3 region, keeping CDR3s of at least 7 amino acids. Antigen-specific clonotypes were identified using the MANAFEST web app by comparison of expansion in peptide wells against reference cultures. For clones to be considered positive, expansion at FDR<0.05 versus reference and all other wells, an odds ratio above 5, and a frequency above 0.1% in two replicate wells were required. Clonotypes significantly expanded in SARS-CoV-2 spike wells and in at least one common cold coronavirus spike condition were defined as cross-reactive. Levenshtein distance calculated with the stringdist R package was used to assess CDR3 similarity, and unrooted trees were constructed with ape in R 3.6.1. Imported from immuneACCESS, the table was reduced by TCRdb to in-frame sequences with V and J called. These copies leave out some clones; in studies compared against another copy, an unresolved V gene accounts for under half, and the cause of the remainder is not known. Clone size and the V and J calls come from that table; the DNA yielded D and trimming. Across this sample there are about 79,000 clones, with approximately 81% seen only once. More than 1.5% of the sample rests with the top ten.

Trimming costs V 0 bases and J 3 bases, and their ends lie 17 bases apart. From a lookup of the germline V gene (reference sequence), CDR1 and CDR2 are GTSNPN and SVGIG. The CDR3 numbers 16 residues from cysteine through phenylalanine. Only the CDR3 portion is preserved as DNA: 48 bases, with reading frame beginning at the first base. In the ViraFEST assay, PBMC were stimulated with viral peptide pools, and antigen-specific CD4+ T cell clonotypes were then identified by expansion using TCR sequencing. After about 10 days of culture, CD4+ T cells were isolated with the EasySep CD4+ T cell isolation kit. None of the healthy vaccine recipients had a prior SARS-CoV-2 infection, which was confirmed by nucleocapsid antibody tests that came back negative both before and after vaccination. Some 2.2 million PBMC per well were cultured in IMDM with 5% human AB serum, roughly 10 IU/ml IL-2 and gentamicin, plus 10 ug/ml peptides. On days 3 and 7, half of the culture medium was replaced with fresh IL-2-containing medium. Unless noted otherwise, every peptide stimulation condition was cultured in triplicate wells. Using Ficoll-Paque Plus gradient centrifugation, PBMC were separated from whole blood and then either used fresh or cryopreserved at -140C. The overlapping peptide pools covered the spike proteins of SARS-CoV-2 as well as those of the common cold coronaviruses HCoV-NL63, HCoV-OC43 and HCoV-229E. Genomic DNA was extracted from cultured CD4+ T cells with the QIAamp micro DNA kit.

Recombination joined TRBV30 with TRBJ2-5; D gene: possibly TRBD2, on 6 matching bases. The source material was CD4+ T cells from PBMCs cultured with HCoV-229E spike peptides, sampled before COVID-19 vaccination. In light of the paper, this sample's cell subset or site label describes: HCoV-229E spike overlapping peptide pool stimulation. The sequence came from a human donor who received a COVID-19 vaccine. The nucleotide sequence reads TGTGCCTGGAGTGTACCCCGGACGGGGGTAAAAGAGACCCAGTACTTC. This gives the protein CAWSVPRTGVKETQYF.